The rows below give T cell receptor beta chains drawn from one sample of a study of blood T cell repertoires in COVID-19. Data came from immunoSEQ multiplex PCR; TCRdb stores just in-frame clones and leaves some out. The repertoire holds 110,000 to 150,000 clones, with 85% to 90% as singletons. Sequencing was carried out using peripheral blood. These receptors all come from an elderly woman with acute or convalescent COVID-19. The CDR3 runs from the conserved cysteine through the conserved F or W. A D gene is named only where the DNA matches it firmly. Only some rows state a clone size, as once, few, many or a class for expanded clones.

abundance: NA; v_gene: TRBV6-2/TRBV6-3; d_gene: TRBD1; j_gene: TRBJ1-1; CDR3aa: CASSYEGAYTEAFF; CDR3nt: TGTGCCAGCAGTTACGAGGGGGCGTACACTGAAGCTTTCTTT
abundance: NA; v_gene: TRBV5-1; d_gene: NA; j_gene: TRBJ1-1; CDR3aa: CASSLMGQNTEAFF; CDR3nt: TGCGCCAGCAGTTTGATGGGACAAAACACTGAAGCTTTCTTT
abundance: NA; v_gene: TRBV7-9; d_gene: NA; j_gene: TRBJ1-4; CDR3aa: CASSLGDATNEKLFF; CDR3nt: TGTGCCAGCAGCTTAGGAGATGCAACTAATGAAAAACTGTTTTTT
abundance: NA; v_gene: TRBV6-2/TRBV6-3; d_gene: TRBD2; j_gene: TRBJ2-1; CDR3aa: CASSPSGDYNEQFF; CDR3nt: TGTGCCAGCAGCCCTAGCGGGGACTACAATGAGCAGTTCTTC
abundance: once; v_gene: TRBV18; d_gene: NA; j_gene: TRBJ1-1; CDR3aa: CASSPVGGHLNTEAFF; CDR3nt: TGTGCCAGCTCACCCGTGGGGGGGCACTTGAACACTGAAGCTTTCTTT
abundance: NA; v_gene: TRBV5-4; d_gene: NA; j_gene: TRBJ2-4; CDR3aa: CASSLGAAKNIQYF; CDR3nt: TGTGCCAGCAGCTTGGGGGCGGCCAAAAACATTCAGTACTTC
abundance: NA; v_gene: TRBV5-1; d_gene: NA; j_gene: TRBJ2-5; CDR3aa: CASSGGVGARETQYF; CDR3nt: TGCGCCAGCAGCGGAGGGGTCGGGGCCAGAGAGACCCAGTACTTC
abundance: NA; v_gene: TRBV5-1; d_gene: TRBD1; j_gene: TRBJ1-6; CDR3aa: CASSMTGGTNSPLHF; CDR3nt: TGCGCCAGCAGCATGACAGGGGGTACGAATTCACCCCTCCACTTT
abundance: NA; v_gene: TRBV7-9; d_gene: TRBD2; j_gene: TRBJ2-7; CDR3aa: CASSFSGDSDEQYF; CDR3nt: TGTGCCAGCAGCTTTAGCGGGGATAGCGACGAGCAGTACTTC
abundance: NA; v_gene: TRBV7-2; d_gene: NA; j_gene: TRBJ2-3; CDR3aa: CASSLARGLDTQYF; CDR3nt: TGTGCCAGCAGCTTAGCGCGGGGCCTAGATACGCAGTATTTT
abundance: NA; v_gene: TRBV4-1; d_gene: TRBD1; j_gene: TRBJ2-2; CDR3aa: CASSQDPGQGGWAGELFF; CDR3nt: TGCGCCAGCAGCCAAGATCCCGGACAGGGGGGTTGGGCCGGGGAGCTGTTTTTT
abundance: NA; v_gene: TRBV5-1; d_gene: TRBD1; j_gene: TRBJ2-3; CDR3aa: CASSPLPGQADTQYF; CDR3nt: TGCGCCAGCAGTCCACTCCCGGGACAGGCAGATACGCAGTATTTT
abundance: NA; v_gene: TRBV2; d_gene: TRBD1; j_gene: TRBJ1-5; CDR3aa: CASRLPGQGLGPQHF; CDR3nt: TGTGCCAGCAGACTCCCGGGACAGGGGTTGGGGCCCCAGCATTTT
abundance: NA; v_gene: TRBV9; d_gene: NA; j_gene: TRBJ1-2; CDR3aa: CASSVGQGRSYNYGYTF; CDR3nt: TGTGCCAGCAGCGTAGGGCAGGGGCGCTCCTATAACTATGGCTACACCTTC
abundance: NA; v_gene: TRBV14; d_gene: TRBD1; j_gene: TRBJ1-2; CDR3aa: CASSRDRAFGYTF; CDR3nt: TGTGCCAGCAGCAGGGACAGGGCTTTTGGCTACACCTTC
abundance: NA; v_gene: TRBV7-2; d_gene: NA; j_gene: TRBJ1-6; CDR3aa: CASSGEVRNSPLHF; CDR3nt: TGTGCCAGCAGCGGGGAGGTACGGAATTCACCCCTCCACTTT
abundance: NA; v_gene: TRBV7-9; d_gene: TRBD1; j_gene: TRBJ1-4; CDR3aa: CASRTGAATNEKLFF; CDR3nt: TGTGCCAGCAGGACAGGGGCAGCAACTAATGAAAAACTGTTTTTT
abundance: NA; v_gene: TRBV19; d_gene: TRBD1; j_gene: TRBJ1-4; CDR3aa: CASSPTGSGEKLFF; CDR3nt: TGTGCCAGTAGTCCGACAGGGTCGGGTGAAAAACTGTTTTTT
abundance: NA; v_gene: TRBV7-3; d_gene: NA; j_gene: TRBJ2-1; CDR3aa: CASSLTSGGGYNEQFF; CDR3nt: TGTGCCAGCAGCTTAACATCGGGGGGCGGTTACAATGAGCAGTTCTTC
abundance: NA; v_gene: TRBV6-5; d_gene: NA; j_gene: TRBJ1-4; CDR3aa: CASSSAGTAEKLFF; CDR3nt: TGTGCCAGCAGCTCCGCCGGGACTGCGGAAAAACTGTTTTTT
abundance: NA; v_gene: TRBV20-1; d_gene: TRBD2; j_gene: TRBJ2-7; CDR3aa: CSASGLAGGSYEQYF; CDR3nt: TGCAGTGCTAGTGGATTAGCGGGGGGCTCCTACGAGCAGTACTTC
abundance: NA; v_gene: TRBV5-1; d_gene: TRBD2; j_gene: TRBJ2-3; CDR3aa: CASSWGTSNSFDTQYF; CDR3nt: TGCGCCAGCAGCTGGGGGACTAGCAATTCGTTCGATACGCAGTATTTT
abundance: NA; v_gene: TRBV27; d_gene: TRBD1; j_gene: TRBJ2-1; CDR3aa: CATKPGQGVNEQFF; CDR3nt: TGTGCTACCAAACCGGGACAGGGGGTTAATGAGCAGTTCTTC
abundance: NA; v_gene: TRBV3-1/TRBV3-2; d_gene: NA; j_gene: TRBJ1-4; CDR3aa: CASSYSGEKLFF; CDR3nt: TGTGCCAGCAGCTACTCAGGTGAAAAACTGTTTTTT
abundance: NA; v_gene: TRBV2; d_gene: NA; j_gene: TRBJ2-2; CDR3aa: CASSSTASAGELFF; CDR3nt: TGTGCCAGCTCTTCGACAGCTTCGGCCGGGGAGCTGTTTTTT
abundance: NA; v_gene: TRBV2; d_gene: TRBD1; j_gene: TRBJ1-5; CDR3aa: CASSGTGWYQPQHF; CDR3nt: TGTGCCAGCAGCGGGACAGGGTGGTATCAGCCCCAGCATTTT
abundance: NA; v_gene: TRBV6-5; d_gene: TRBD1; j_gene: TRBJ2-7; CDR3aa: CASSYSWTGGYEQYF; CDR3nt: TGTGCCAGCAGTTACTCCTGGACAGGGGGTTACGAGCAGTACTTC
abundance: NA; v_gene: TRBV3-1/TRBV3-2; d_gene: TRBD1; j_gene: TRBJ1-6; CDR3aa: CASSPTPGGDSPLHF; CDR3nt: TGTGCCAGCAGCCCCACTCCAGGGGGCGACTCACCCCTCCACTTT
abundance: NA; v_gene: TRBV10-3; d_gene: NA; j_gene: TRBJ1-2; CDR3aa: CAISGGGSFYGYTF; CDR3nt: TGTGCCATCAGTGGAGGTGGTTCCTTCTATGGCTACACCTTC
abundance: NA; v_gene: TRBV6-1; d_gene: NA; j_gene: TRBJ1-2; CDR3aa: CASSENTLNYGYTF; CDR3nt: TGTGCCAGCAGTGAAAACACCCTCAACTATGGCTACACCTTC
abundance: NA; v_gene: TRBV10-3; d_gene: NA; j_gene: TRBJ1-6; CDR3aa: CAISQTSSYNSPLHF; CDR3nt: TGTGCCATCAGCCAAACTAGCTCCTATAATTCACCCCTCCACTTT
abundance: NA; v_gene: TRBV19; d_gene: NA; j_gene: TRBJ1-5; CDR3aa: CASSITGNQPQHF; CDR3nt: TGTGCCAGTAGTATAACGGGGAATCAGCCCCAGCATTTT
abundance: NA; v_gene: TRBV20-1; d_gene: NA; j_gene: TRBJ1-1; CDR3aa: CSAKGPTEAFF; CDR3nt: TGCAGTGCTAAGGGGCCAACTGAAGCTTTCTTT
abundance: NA; v_gene: TRBV9; d_gene: NA; j_gene: TRBJ1-3; CDR3aa: CASSSFNPGDTIYF; CDR3nt: TGTGCCAGCAGTTCCTTCAACCCCGGGGACACCATATATTTT
abundance: NA; v_gene: TRBV5-8; d_gene: TRBD1; j_gene: TRBJ1-3; CDR3aa: CASLLWGDSQNSGNTIYF; CDR3nt: TGTGCCAGCTTGTTATGGGGGGACAGTCAAAACTCTGGAAACACCATATATTTT
abundance: NA; v_gene: TRBV14; d_gene: NA; j_gene: TRBJ1-1; CDR3aa: CAIQGHTEAFF; CDR3nt: TGTGCCATTCAGGGGCATACTGAAGCTTTCTTT